Listed here are 11 T cell receptor beta chains from one sample, sequenced in a study of a mutant IDH1 vaccine in newly diagnosed glioma. These receptors are not linked to any known antigen. This table comes from immunoSEQ multiplex PCR, and its TCRdb copy is limited to in-frame clones, with some not included. There are around 60,000 clones in the sample; approximately 84% occur only once, and approximately 9.1% lies in the top ten. Time point here: week 11, during vaccination. Vaccine doses each comprised 300 ug of mutant IDH1 20-mer peptide, with topical imiquimod. This material consisted of PBMCs, taken from a glioma patient whose treatment included an IDH1 peptide vaccine. Receptors were obtained from a woman in her forties or fifties with glioma.

This chain uses TRBV10-3 with TRBJ2-7, with 8 bases matching TRBD1. The germline V gene encodes CDR1 ENHRY and CDR2 SYGVKD. The length of the CDR3 is 15 residues. Trimming cost V 5 bases and J 5 bases; bases outside gene matches: 11. The DNA for the CDR3 is TGTGCCATCAGTCTCAGGGGGCCCCCTCGCAACGAGCAGTACTTC. Protein: CAISLRGPPRNEQYF.

The V and J genes are TRBV7-9 and TRBJ1-1; D gene unclear. The germline gives CDR1 SEHNR, CDR2 FQNEAQ (reference sequence). The CDR3 length is 10 residues. V was clipped by 4 bases and J by 10 bases, with 7 bases between them. The CDR3 coding sequence is TGTGCCAGCAGCTCCGGAGGAGCTTTCTTT. Translation gives CASSSGGAFF. Combining the CDR3 with reference TRBV7-9 and TRBJ1-1 gives the whole variable domain DTGVSQNPRHKITKRGQNVTFRCDPISEHNRLYWYRQTLGQGPEFLTYFQNEAQLEKSRLLSDRFSAERPKGSFSTLEIQRTEQGDSAMYLCASSSGGAFFGQGTRLTVV.

This clone was picked up a small number of times. The gene calls are TRBV18 and TRBJ2-1; 9 nucleotides agree with TRBD1. There are 15 residues in the CDR3. After removal of 3 bases from V and 0 bases from J, the junction contained 0 bases not matched to a gene. CDR1 is KGHSH, CDR2 LQKENI, per germline. As DNA, the CDR3 is TGTGCCAGCTCACCGGGACAGGGCTCCTACAATGAGCAGTTCTTC. It encodes CASSPGQGSYNEQFF.

The chain links TRBV19 to TRBJ1-6; 10 bases line up with TRBD1. With V trimmed by 7 bases and J by 7 bases, 10 bases remained unmatched. CDR1 and CDR2 from the germline V gene are LNHDA and SQIVND (reference sequence). The CDR3 is 16 amino acids. This CDR3 reads CASTDDDRGRNSPLHF. The CDR3 bases are TGTGCCAGTACCGACGACGACAGGGGGCGAAATTCACCCCTCCACTTT.

The chain joins TRBV29-1 to TRBJ1-5, with TRBD1 matching 8 bases. From germline, CDR1 is SQVTM and CDR2 ANQGSEA. The CDR3 loop spans 13 amino acids. The V segment lost 4 bases and the J segment 5 bases; nucleotides outside the gene matches: 4. CDR3 in DNA: TGCAGCGTTGCGACAGGGGAAGATCAGCCCCAGCATTTT. Protein product: CSVATGEDQPQHF.

The chain uses TRBV29-1 and TRBJ2-5; 9 nucleotides match TRBD1. Germline V gene data show CDR1 as SQVTM and CDR2 as ANQGSEA. The CDR3 has 17 residues. Trimming at V came to 6 bases and at J to 0 bases, leaving 14 bases not matched to a gene. The CDR3 DNA follows: TGCAGCGTGAAGGGGCGGACAGGGGCCTTGTACCAAGAGACCCAGTACTTC. This codes for CSVKGRTGALYQETQYF. The full variable domain, with the rest looked up from reference TRBV29-1 and TRBJ2-5, is SAVISQKPSRDICQRGTSLTIQCQVDSQVTMMFWYRQQPGQSLTLIATANQGSEATYESGFVIDKFPISRPNLTFSTLTVSNMSPEDSSIYLCSVKGRTGALYQETQYFGPGTRLLVL.

The rearrangement links TRBV10-3 to TRBJ1-4, with D unclear. This CDR3 spans 13 amino acids. Germline CDR1 reads ENHRY; CDR2 reads SYGVKD. V was cut by 4 bases and J by 5 bases, with 8 bases left in between. Written as DNA, the CDR3 is TGTGCCATCAGTGCGGCAGAGAATGAAAAACTGTTTTTT. The encoded protein is CAISAAENEKLFF.

The rearrangement uses TRBV25-1 and TRBJ1-2, with a possible D match to TRBD1 (5 bases). V shed 3 bases and J shed 4 bases, with 9 bases lying between them. The CDR3 loop spans 13 amino acids. Germline CDR1 MGHDK, CDR2 SYGVNS. The CDR3 DNA follows: TGTGCCAGCAGTGAGGGGGGGGTCTATGGCTACACCTTC. Encoded protein: CASSEGGVYGYTF.

This clone showed up just once. J is TRBJ2-5 and V is TRBV6-1; 12 nucleotides match TRBD2. The trim removed 1 base at V and 9 bases at J, leaving 6 bases unmatched. CDR3 length: 15 residues. Germline V gives CDR1 MNHNS, CDR2 SASEGT. As DNA, the CDR3 is TGTGCCAGCAGTGAAGGGGCTAGCGGGGGGGAGGCCCAGTACTTC. Its translation is CASSEGASGGEAQYF.

In this sample, this clone turned up once. The chain links TRBV28 to TRBJ2-3, with 7 bases that match TRBD2. This CDR3 region has 16 residues. With 4 bases clipped from V and 2 bases from J, the junction kept 9 bases outside the gene matches. Germline CDR1 and CDR2: MDHEN and SYDVKM. This chain's CDR3 is CASSSGGLEDTDTQYF. CDR3 DNA: TGTGCCAGCAGTTCGGGGGGTCTTGAGGACACAGATACGCAGTATTTT.

The rearrangement links TRBV6-1 to TRBJ2-7; TRBD2 aligns across 12 bases. Per the germline V gene, CDR1 is MNHNS and CDR2 is SASEGT. Germline trimming cut 6 bases from V and 7 bases from J; bases unmatched to any gene: 10. The CDR3 loop spans 15 amino acids. The CDR3 loop is CASSLLAGGREEQYF. CDR3 DNA sequence: TGTGCCAGCAGCCTCCTAGCGGGGGGGCGGGAAGAGCAGTACTTC.